This entry lists 18 T cell receptor beta chains sequenced from one sample in a study of OX40 agonist ivuxolimab in advanced cancers. The data were produced by immunoSEQ multiplex PCR, yet TCRdb's version contains in-frame clones alone and is incomplete. Seen here are approximately 49,000 clones, roughly 85% observed once, and the top ten hold roughly 22%. This specimen was CD4+ or CD8+ T cells sorted from blood, taken in a trial of the OX40 agonist ivuxolimab. These receptors all stem from an adult with an advanced solid tumor such as melanoma, head and neck, liver or kidney cancer.

The chain recombines TRBV11-3 with TRBJ2-3; TRBD2 matches 11 bases. The germline V gene has CDR1 SGHNT and CDR2 YENEEA. The trim removed 4 bases at V and 3 bases at J, leaving 6 bases unmatched. This CDR3 region has 16 residues. The CDR3 reads CASSSGTSGYTDTQYF. The CDR3 DNA reads as TGTGCCAGCAGCTCCGGGACTAGCGGATATACAGATACGCAGTATTTT.

The chain uses TRBV20-1 and TRBJ1-1; no definite D call. Trimming shortened V by 1 base and J by 6 bases, and 6 bases separated the two germline ends. Germline V lookup: CDR1 DFQATT, CDR2 SNEGSKA (reference sequence). The CDR3 totals 11 residues. This chain's CDR3 is CSARVSPEAFF. CDR3 nucleotide sequence: TGCAGTGCTAGAGTGTCACCTGAAGCTTTCTTT.

This clone was detected only once. The chain recombines TRBV10-3 with TRBJ1-5; a possible D gene is TRBD1 (5 bases). Deletions cut 0 bases from V and 2 bases from J, with 8 bases between. CDR3 length: 15 amino acids. CDR1 ENHRY and CDR2 SYGVKD come from the germline V gene. This chain's CDR3 is CAISESATGNQPQHF. The CDR3 region has the DNA TGTGCCATCAGTGAGTCCGCGACAGGCAATCAGCCCCAGCATTTT.

V and J are TRBV20-1 and TRBJ1-1, with D unresolved. Trimming stripped 6 bases from V and 2 bases from J, with 7 bases between. This CDR3 region has 11 residues. Germline V gene sequence: CDR1 DFQATT, CDR2 SNEGSKA (reference sequence). The CDR3 here is CSAPLNTEAFF. CDR3 sequence (DNA): TGCAGTGCCCCTCTAAACACTGAAGCTTTCTTT.

This chain connects TRBV9 to TRBJ1-3; TRBD1 matches 9 bases. The V and J ends lost 0 bases and 3 bases, in that order; junction bases with no gene match: 4. The CDR3 is 16 amino acids. CDR1 SGDLS and CDR2 YYNGEE come from the germline V gene. For the CDR3, the DNA is TGTGCCAGCAGCGTAGAGGGACAGGGAATTGGAAACACCATATATTTT. This encodes CASSVEGQGIGNTIYF. Using reference TRBV9 and TRBJ1-3 for the parts outside the CDR3, the full variable domain is DSGVTQTPKHLITATGQRVTLRCSPRSGDLSVYWYQQSLDQGLQFLIQYYNGEERAKGNILERFSAQQFPDLHSELNLSSLELGDSALYFCASSVEGQGIGNTIYFGEGSWLTVV.

The chain carries TRBV7-9 and TRBJ1-2; 12 nucleotides match TRBD1. This CDR3 region has 18 residues. The trim removed 2 bases at V and 2 bases at J, leaving 9 bases unmatched. The germline V gene has CDR1 SEHNR and CDR2 FQNEAQ (reference sequence). DNA for the CDR3: TGTGCCAGCAGCTTAAGTGGGACAGGGGGCCTCAGAAACTATGGCTACACCTTC. Its translation is CASSLSGTGGLRNYGYTF.

This chain joins TRBV4-1 and TRBJ1-5; no clear D. V was pared by 2 bases and J by 2 bases, with 16 bases between. Germline V CDR1 and CDR2: MGHRA, YSYEKL. The CDR3 is 17 residues long. CDR3 nucleotide sequence: TGCGCCAGCAGCCAAACCCCGGAGGGTTATGGCAATCAGCCCCAGCATTTT. This codes for CASSQTPEGYGNQPQHF.

V usage is TRBV28 and J usage is TRBJ2-7, with 7 bases identical to TRBD1. V shed 6 bases, J shed 2 bases, and the junction held 10 bases outside the gene matches. The CDR3 sequence is 15 residues long. Germline CDR1 MDHEN, CDR2 SYDVKM. CDR3 residues: CASSPGTAFTYEQYF. Written as DNA, the CDR3 is TGTGCCAGCAGCCCGGGGACAGCGTTTACCTACGAGCAGTACTTC.

This clone was counted a single time. J is TRBJ2-3 and V is TRBV5-6; a weak D match, TRBD2 (5 bases). This CDR3 comprises 15 residues. V lost 3 bases and J 0 bases, leaving 11 bases between the germline ends. Germline-derived CDR1 and CDR2 are SGHDT and YYEEEE. The CDR3 loop reads CASSSDFLSTDTQYF. CDR3 DNA: TGTGCCAGCAGCTCGGACTTTCTGAGCACAGATACGCAGTATTTT.

The chain's CDR3 is CASSLAQTGPNSPLHF. In nucleotides, the CDR3 is TGTGCCAGCAGCTTAGCTCAGACAGGGCCGAATTCACCCCTCCACTTT. The chain couples TRBV7-9 to TRBJ1-6; 7 nucleotides align to TRBD1. The J segment lost 7 bases and the V segment lost 0 bases, leaving 6 bases of the junction unmatched. The CDR3 extends over 16 amino acids. Germline CDR1 SEHNR, CDR2 FQNEAQ (reference sequence).

The genes are TRBV27 and TRBJ2-7; D remains unclear. This CDR3 spans 13 amino acids. V lost 9 bases and J lost 0, with 12 bases in between. The germline V gene has CDR1 MNHEY and CDR2 SMNVEV (reference sequence). The CDR3 loop is CASSDGYSYEQYV. In nucleotides, the CDR3 is TGTGCCAGTTCTGATGGATACTCCTACGAGCAGTACGTC.

The chain recombines TRBV27 with TRBJ2-3, with D perhaps TRBD2 (7 bases). V was trimmed by 2 bases and J by 4 bases, leaving 10 bases between them. The CDR3 extends over 14 amino acids. Germline lookup yields CDR1 MNHEY and CDR2 SMNVEV (reference sequence). DNA for the CDR3: TGTGCCAGCAGTTTAGTGGGGGGGCCAGATACGCAGTATTTT. The encoded protein is CASSLVGGPDTQYF.

By sample share, this clone is medium-sized. The gene calls are TRBV2 and TRBJ1-2, with D unclear. CDR3 length: 12 residues. Trimming stripped 4 bases from V and 7 bases from J, with 10 bases between. The germline V gene encodes CDR1 SNHLY and CDR2 FYNNEI. DNA for the CDR3: TGTGCCAGCAGTGTAGGAGACGGTGGCTACACCTTC. This sequence encodes CASSVGDGGYTF.

This rearrangement joins TRBV5-6 to TRBJ2-6; 12 bases are shared with TRBD1. Trimming took 6 bases from V and 2 from J; bases not matched to a gene: 12. CDR3 size: 19 residues. The germline CDR1 and CDR2 sequences are SGHDT and YYEEEE. CDR3 protein: CASTLGTGTGGAGANVLTF. The CDR3 DNA reads TGTGCCAGCACCCTGGGGACCGGGACAGGGGGCGCTGGGGCCAACGTCCTGACTTTC.

V gene TRBV27 combines with J gene TRBJ2-7; 7 bases fit TRBD1. This CDR3 has 15 amino acids. The junction had 8 bases not matched to a gene; V was cut back by 6 bases and J by 0 bases. Germline loops: CDR1 MNHEY, CDR2 SMNVEV (reference sequence). The DNA of the CDR3 is TGTGCCAGCAGCCCTACAGGGGTAGGCTCCTACGAGCAGTACTTC. It translates to CASSPTGVGSYEQYF.

The chain uses TRBV6-5 and TRBJ1-2, with D perhaps matching TRBD1 (6 bases). Trimming cost V 7 bases and J 7 bases, with 13 bases left between them. CDR1 and CDR2 from the germline V gene are MNHEY and SVGAGI. CDR3 length: 12 amino acids. CDR3 in amino acids: CASITGRGGYTF. The CDR3 nucleotides read TGTGCCAGCATCACAGGGAGGGGTGGCTACACCTTC.

The rearrangement uses TRBV4-1 and TRBJ2-5; tentative D call: TRBD1 (6 bases). Trimming removed 3 bases from V and 5 bases from J, with 16 bases in between. Germline V gene data show CDR1 as MGHRA and CDR2 as YSYEKL. There are 15 residues in the CDR3. The CDR3 here is CASSQDSIRRETQYF. CDR3 nucleotide sequence: TGCGCCAGCAGCCAGGACAGTATCCGCCGGGAGACCCAGTACTTC.

This chain links TRBV2 with TRBJ2-5; D perhaps matches TRBD2 (7 bases). The CDR3 covers 16 residues. Per the germline V gene, CDR1 is SNHLY and CDR2 is FYNNEI. The ends were cut back, 3 bases at V and 0 bases at J, with 14 bases in the middle. The CDR3 region is CASSEGVGGHQETQYF. CDR3 coding DNA: TGTGCCAGCAGTGAGGGTGTGGGGGGGCACCAAGAGACCCAGTACTTC.